The source of this T cell receptor beta chain is a study of Graves' ophthalmopathy and Graves' hyperthyroidism. Amplification of TCR beta CDR3 regions used RNA transcripts. The workflow started with a first-round RT-PCR run with HTBI primers and then moved on to a second-round multiplex PCR. MiXCR, applied by TCRdb to the multiplex PCR reads, yields one record per CDR3 protein. This table has fewer than 650,000 distinct CDR3 sequences, about 20% appearing once. CDR1 is SGHAT, CDR2 FQNNGV, per germline. There are 18 residues in the CDR3. V lost 1 base, J lost 4 bases, and 7 bases stayed unmatched. This clonotype was picked up many times.

The chain carries TRBV11-2 and TRBJ2-2; 12 bases are shared with TRBD1. This receptor was identified in a woman aged 18-29 years with stable Graves' hyperthyroidism. Some clones in this sample may be carry-over from other donors' samples. Sequences were obtained from peripheral blood. The CDR3 nucleotides read TGTGCCAGCAGCTTAGTCTTGGGGACAGGGGGCGGCACCGGGGAGCTGTTTTTT. This translates into CASSLVLGTGGGTGELFF.